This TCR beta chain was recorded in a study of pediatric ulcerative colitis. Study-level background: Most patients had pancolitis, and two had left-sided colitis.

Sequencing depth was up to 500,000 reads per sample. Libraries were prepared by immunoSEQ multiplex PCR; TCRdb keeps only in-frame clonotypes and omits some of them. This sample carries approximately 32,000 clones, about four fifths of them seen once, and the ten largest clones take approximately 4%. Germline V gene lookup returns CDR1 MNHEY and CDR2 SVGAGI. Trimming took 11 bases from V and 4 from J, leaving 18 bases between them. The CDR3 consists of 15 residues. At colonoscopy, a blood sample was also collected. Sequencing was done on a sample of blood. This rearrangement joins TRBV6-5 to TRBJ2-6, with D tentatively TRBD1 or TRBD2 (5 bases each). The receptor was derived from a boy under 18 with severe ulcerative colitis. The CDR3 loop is CAVGVEVAGANVLTF. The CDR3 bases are TGTGCCGTGGGGGTTGAGGTGGCAGGGGCCAACGTCCTGACTTTC.